These 11 T cell receptor beta chains came from one sample sequenced in a study of cytomegalovirus exposure and HLA in healthy donors. This table comes from immunoSEQ multiplex PCR, and its TCRdb copy is limited to in-frame clones, with some not included. Of roughly 220,000 clones listed, around nine tenths are singletons. The specimen was PBMCs. Receptor source: a woman aged 18-29 years in good health and CMV-seronegative.

The chain recombines TRBV27 with TRBJ2-2; maybe TRBD1 (5 bases). V lost 6 bases, J lost 4 bases, and 15 bases lay in between. Germline CDR1 reads MNHEY; CDR2 reads SMNVEV (reference sequence). The CDR3 runs 15 residues. In nucleotides, the CDR3 is TGTGCCAGCAGACGTCAGGGCATCCGCACCGGGGAGCTGTTTTTT. Its translation: CASRRQGIRTGELFF.

This chain uses TRBV7-6 with TRBJ2-5; 10 bases align to TRBD2. Germline V gene sequence: CDR1 SGHVS, CDR2 FNYEAQ. This CDR3 is built from 17 residues. Losses at the gene ends were 0 bases for V and 5 bases for J; bases not matched to a gene: 9. The CDR3: CASSLAASGRVMETQYF. CDR3 DNA: TGTGCCAGCAGCTTAGCGGCCAGCGGGAGGGTTATGGAGACCCAGTACTTC. The full variable domain, in which reference TRBV7-6 and TRBJ2-5 provide the parts outside the CDR3, is GAGVSQSPRYKVTKRGQDVALRCDPISGHVSLYWYRQALGQGPEFLTYFNYEAQQDKSGLPNDRFSAERPEGSISTLTIQRTEQRDSAMYRCASSLAASGRVMETQYFGPGTRLLVL.

This clone was seen repeatedly, ten times or more. This sequence joins TRBV7-2 and TRBJ1-1; D not resolved. This CDR3 spans 13 amino acids. Trimming took off 2 bases at V and 3 bases at J, with 7 bases between the two ends. Germline CDR1 SGHTA, CDR2 FQGNSA. The CDR3 loop is CASSLNSDTEAFF. The CDR3 region has the DNA TGTGCCAGCAGCTTAAATTCGGACACTGAAGCTTTCTTT.

This sequence joins TRBV7-9 and TRBJ2-5; D gene uncertain. Trimming stripped 1 base from V and 4 bases from J, with 7 bases between. Germline loops: CDR1 SEHNR, CDR2 FQNEAQ (reference sequence). This CDR3 contains 13 residues. The CDR3 sequence: CASSLGSGETQYF. CDR3 bases: TGTGCCAGCAGCTTAGGGAGTGGAGAGACCCAGTACTTC.

V usage is TRBV6-6 and J usage is TRBJ1-1; unclear D gene. The CDR3 is 14 amino acids. CDR1 and CDR2 from the germline V gene are MNHNY and SVGAGI (reference sequence). The V end lost 2 bases, the J end lost 1 base, and 8 bases lay between the germline ends. CDR3 amino acids: CASSYGGSNTEAFF. The DNA for the CDR3 is TGTGCCAGCAGTTACGGCGGGTCGAACACTGAAGCTTTCTTT.

J is TRBJ2-7 and V is TRBV5-1; weak D call: TRBD2 (5 bases). CDR3 length equals 13 residues. Looked up from germline, CDR1 is SGHRS and CDR2 is YFSETQ. With 3 bases removed from V and 0 bases from J, the gap between germline ends came to 7 bases. The CDR3: CASSSEASYEQYF. The CDR3, as DNA: TGCGCCAGCAGCTCGGAGGCCTCCTACGAGCAGTACTTC.

The gene calls are TRBV5-6 and TRBJ2-7; 8 nucleotides line up with TRBD1. The trim removed 6 bases at V and 2 bases at J, leaving 7 bases unmatched. The CDR3 spans 14 residues. In germline, CDR1 is SGHDT, CDR2 YYEEEE. The CDR3 protein is CASTLTGGTYEQYF. Written as DNA, the CDR3 is TGTGCCAGCACCTTAACAGGGGGGACCTACGAGCAGTACTTC.

V gene TRBV5-1 combines with J gene TRBJ2-3; 14 bases map to TRBD2. The CDR3 covers 17 residues. The germline gives CDR1 SGHRS, CDR2 YFSETQ. The V segment lost 3 bases and the J segment 2 bases; nucleotides outside the gene matches: 5. For the CDR3, the DNA is TGCGCCAGCAGCTACAGGACTAGCGGGAGGTACACAGATACGCAGTATTTT. This sequence encodes CASSYRTSGRYTDTQYF.

V is TRBV7-6 and J is TRBJ2-1, with TRBD2 identical over 14 bases. The V gene's germline CDR1 is SGHVS and CDR2 FNYEAQ. This CDR3 region has 18 residues. V lost 4 bases, J lost 5 bases, and 10 bases stayed unmatched. The CDR3 here is CASSSRLAGGPWNNEQFF. The CDR3 DNA reads TGTGCCAGCAGCTCCCGACTAGCGGGAGGGCCGTGGAACAATGAGCAGTTCTTC.

The gene calls are TRBV11-2 and TRBJ2-5; tentative D call: TRBD2 (6 bases). Per germline, CDR1 SGHAT and CDR2 FQNNGV. V was shortened by 5 bases and J by 3 bases, with 13 bases between the two germline ends. The CDR3 length is 14 residues. The CDR3: CASSPVWGEETQYF. As DNA, the CDR3 is TGTGCCAGCAGCCCGGTTTGGGGGGAAGAGACCCAGTACTTC.

This rearrangement joins TRBV7-2 to TRBJ2-1, with 8 bases aligning to TRBD2. The V gene's germline CDR1 is SGHTA and CDR2 FQGNSA. The trim removed 1 base at V and 7 bases at J, leaving 3 bases unmatched. The CDR3 loop spans 14 amino acids. The CDR3 bases are TGTGCCAGCAGCTTAGTGGGCGGGGGGAATGAGCAGTTCTTC. Translating gives CASSLVGGGNEQFF.